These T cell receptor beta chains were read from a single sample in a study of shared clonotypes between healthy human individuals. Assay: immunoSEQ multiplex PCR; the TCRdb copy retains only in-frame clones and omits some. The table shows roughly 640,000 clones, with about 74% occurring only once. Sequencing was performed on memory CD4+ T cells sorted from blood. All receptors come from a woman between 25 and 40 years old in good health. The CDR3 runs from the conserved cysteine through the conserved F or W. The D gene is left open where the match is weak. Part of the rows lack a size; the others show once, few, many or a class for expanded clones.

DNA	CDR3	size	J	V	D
TGTGCCAGCAGTTTATCCCCCCGGTGGGGATACAATGAGCAGTTCTTC	CASSLSPRWGYNEQFF	NA	TRBJ2-1	TRBV27	NA
TGCGCCAGCAGCTTGTTGGGGAGCAGGACGGAAAAACTGTTTTTT	CASSLLGSRTEKLFF	once	TRBJ1-4	TRBV5-1	NA
TGTGCCAGCAGCCCCGGAACGCGGGAGGTTCCCTACAATGAGCAGTTCTTC	CASSPGTREVPYNEQFF	NA	TRBJ2-1	TRBV11-3	TRBD2
TGTGCCACCAGAGGAGGGACAGTTAGATACGAGCAGTACTTC	CATRGGTVRYEQYF	once	TRBJ2-7	TRBV6-5	NA
TGCGCCAGCAGCCAAGAATCTGCAACTAGCGGGAGGAATGAGCAGTTCTTC	CASSQESATSGRNEQFF	many	TRBJ2-1	TRBV4-1	TRBD2
TGTGCCAGCAGCCGAAACAGGGGCGACACTGAAGCTTTCTTT	CASSRNRGDTEAFF	NA	TRBJ1-1	TRBV5-6	TRBD1
TGTGCCAGCAGCCCCGCCCCCGTCACAGGGGGAAGCTCTGGGGCCAACGTCCTGACTTTC	CASSPAPVTGGSSGANVLTF	NA	TRBJ2-6	TRBV5-4	TRBD1
TGTGCCACCAAAGACAGGGGTCCCTCTGGAAACACCATATATTTT	CATKDRGPSGNTIYF	few	TRBJ1-3	TRBV28	TRBD1
TGTGCCAGCAGCTTGGAGCCTACGAACACCGGGGAGCTGTTTTTT	CASSLEPTNTGELFF	NA	TRBJ2-2	TRBV5-4	NA
TGTGCCAGCAGTCCTCAGGGTCTTCTTGATCACTCTGGAAACACCATATATTTT	CASSPQGLLDHSGNTIYF	NA	TRBJ1-3	TRBV27	NA
TGCGCCAGCAGCTTGGTCCCTAGCGGGATCACAGATACGCAGTATTTT	CASSLVPSGITDTQYF	few	TRBJ2-3	TRBV5-1	TRBD2